Listed below are T cell receptor beta chains from one sample, sequenced in a study of blood T cell repertoires in COVID-19. Sequenced by immunoSEQ multiplex PCR; TCRdb stores in-frame clones only, minus some. The table lists approximately 150,000 clones, 76% of them singletons. Sequencing used peripheral blood. The source of these receptors is a man in his sixties with acute or convalescent COVID-19. Both conserved end residues are part of each CDR3. D genes are given only for firm matches. Expanded clones get a size class; other rows say once, few or many, or leave the size out.

CDR3 DNA: TGTGCCAGCAGCATGGGACAGAACAATCAGCCCCAGCATTTT
CDR3 protein: CASSMGQNNQPQHF
V gene: TRBV5-5
J gene: TRBJ1-5
clone size: -
D gene: TRBD1

CDR3 DNA: TGTGCCAGCAGTGAAACAGGGGTTGAGACCCAGTACTTC
CDR3 protein: CASSETGVETQYF
V gene: TRBV6-1
J gene: TRBJ2-5
clone size: -
D gene: TRBD1

CDR3 DNA: TGTGCCAGCGGCTCCGGGACAGGAATTACAGATACGCAGTATTTT
CDR3 protein: CASGSGTGITDTQYF
V gene: TRBV27
J gene: TRBJ2-3
clone size: few
D gene: TRBD1

CDR3 DNA: TGCGCCAGCAGCCTCCCGGGACTAGCGTACAATGAGCAGTTCTTC
CDR3 protein: CASSLPGLAYNEQFF
V gene: TRBV4-1
J gene: TRBJ2-1
clone size: -
D gene: TRBD2

CDR3 DNA: TGTGCCAGCAGTGATAGGGGCTATGGCTACACCTTC
CDR3 protein: CASSDRGYGYTF
V gene: TRBV6-2/TRBV6-3
J gene: TRBJ1-2
clone size: -
D gene: -

CDR3 DNA: TGTGCCAGCAGCCTGAGGCAGGGAACATATAGCAATCAGCCCCAGCATTTT
CDR3 protein: CASSLRQGTYSNQPQHF
V gene: TRBV7-8
J gene: TRBJ1-5
clone size: -
D gene: -

CDR3 DNA: TGTGCTAGTGGCTTGCTGGCGGGAGGCCCAGGAGCCCAGTACTTC
CDR3 protein: CASGLLAGGPGAQYF
V gene: TRBV12-5
J gene: TRBJ2-5
clone size: -
D gene: TRBD2

CDR3 DNA: TGTGCCAGCAGAAAGACAGGGGCCAACGTCCTGACTTTC
CDR3 protein: CASRKTGANVLTF
V gene: TRBV12-3/TRBV12-4
J gene: TRBJ2-6
clone size: -
D gene: -

CDR3 DNA: TGTGCCAGCAGCCCTTATCGGACAGGGACGGACATTCAGTACTTC
CDR3 protein: CASSPYRTGTDIQYF
V gene: TRBV5-5
J gene: TRBJ2-4
clone size: once
D gene: TRBD1

CDR3 DNA: TGTGCCAGCAGTGGATCGAGCTACAATGAGCAGTTCTTC
CDR3 protein: CASSGSSYNEQFF
V gene: TRBV2
J gene: TRBJ2-1
clone size: -
D gene: -

CDR3 DNA: TGCGCCAGCAGTGAGTCTGTAGCGGGAGGGCTCTACGAGCAGTACTTC
CDR3 protein: CASSESVAGGLYEQYF
V gene: TRBV10-2
J gene: TRBJ2-7
clone size: -
D gene: TRBD2

CDR3 DNA: TGCGCCAGCAGCTTGTTACAGGGGGCGGATGAGCAGTTCTTC
CDR3 protein: CASSLLQGADEQFF
V gene: TRBV5-1
J gene: TRBJ2-1
clone size: -
D gene: TRBD1

CDR3 DNA: TGTGCCAGTAGTACTTCTAGAAATGAGCAGTTCTTC
CDR3 protein: CASSTSRNEQFF
V gene: TRBV19
J gene: TRBJ2-1
clone size: many
D gene: -

CDR3 DNA: TGTGCCAGCAGCGGCCAGGGGGCCTACGACTCTGGAAACACCATATATTTT
CDR3 protein: CASSGQGAYDSGNTIYF
V gene: TRBV7-9
J gene: TRBJ1-3
clone size: few
D gene: TRBD1

CDR3 DNA: TGTGCCACCAGTGAGCTGGGACTAGCGGACACCGGGGAGCTGTTTTTT
CDR3 protein: CATSELGLADTGELFF
V gene: TRBV24-1
J gene: TRBJ2-2
clone size: once
D gene: TRBD2

CDR3 DNA: TGCGCCAGCAGCCCCGGGACTACCTTCTACCATGAGCAGTTCTTC
CDR3 protein: CASSPGTTFYHEQFF
V gene: TRBV5-1
J gene: TRBJ2-1
clone size: -
D gene: TRBD2

CDR3 DNA: TGTGCCATGACCAAGGGACAGGGTGACACTGAAGCTTTCTTT
CDR3 protein: CAMTKGQGDTEAFF
V gene: TRBV10-3
J gene: TRBJ1-1
clone size: -
D gene: TRBD1

CDR3 DNA: TGTGCCAGCTCACGGGCGGGAGGATCTTACAATGAGCAGTTCTTC
CDR3 protein: CASSRAGGSYNEQFF
V gene: TRBV18
J gene: TRBJ2-1
clone size: -
D gene: TRBD2

CDR3 DNA: TGCGCCAGCAGCCAATCCCCCCGCAGCGGGATTGAGCAGTTCTTC
CDR3 protein: CASSQSPRSGIEQFF
V gene: TRBV4-1
J gene: TRBJ2-1
clone size: once
D gene: TRBD2

CDR3 DNA: TGCGCCAGCAGCCCGACAGGGGTCAATCAGCCCCAGCATTTT
CDR3 protein: CASSPTGVNQPQHF
V gene: TRBV5-1
J gene: TRBJ1-5
clone size: once
D gene: TRBD1

CDR3 DNA: TGTGCCAGCAGTAGACGTTTCCGGGGACAGGGGGATGAAAAACTGTTTTTT
CDR3 protein: CASSRRFRGQGDEKLFF
V gene: TRBV7-9
J gene: TRBJ1-4
clone size: -
D gene: TRBD1

CDR3 DNA: TGTGCCAGCGACCCTTTCCGAGGACGCGGGGTTTTGCCCCAGCATTTT
CDR3 protein: CASDPFRGRGVLPQHF
V gene: TRBV19
J gene: TRBJ1-5
clone size: -
D gene: -

CDR3 DNA: TGTGCCAGCAGTTTGAAGAGGGACGGGGGACTAGCGGATACCGGGGAGCTGTTTTTT
CDR3 protein: CASSLKRDGGLADTGELFF
V gene: TRBV27
J gene: TRBJ2-2
clone size: -
D gene: TRBD2

CDR3 DNA: TGTGCCAGCAACCGCCCGGACAATACCTACGAGCAGTACTTC
CDR3 protein: CASNRPDNTYEQYF
V gene: TRBV2
J gene: TRBJ2-7
clone size: few
D gene: -

CDR3 DNA: TGTGCCAGCAGTCCTAGCTCTGGAAACACCATATATTTT
CDR3 protein: CASSPSSGNTIYF
V gene: TRBV12-3/TRBV12-4
J gene: TRBJ1-3
clone size: -
D gene: -

CDR3 DNA: TGTGCCAGCCAATTCCAAGGGGGGAACACTGAAGCTTTCTTT
CDR3 protein: CASQFQGGNTEAFF
V gene: TRBV2
J gene: TRBJ1-1
clone size: -
D gene: -

CDR3 DNA: TGTGCCAGCAGCACCCGAACAGAAATCCAAGAGACCCAGTACTTC
CDR3 protein: CASSTRTEIQETQYF
V gene: TRBV21-1
J gene: TRBJ2-5
clone size: -
D gene: -

CDR3 DNA: TGCAGCGTTGAAGCGGGACAGGGGACCGTTGGCACAGATACGCAGTATTTT
CDR3 protein: CSVEAGQGTVGTDTQYF
V gene: TRBV29-1
J gene: TRBJ2-3
clone size: -
D gene: TRBD1

CDR3 DNA: TGTGCCAGCAGCGTGAGCGGGAGCTACAATGAGCAGTTCTTC
CDR3 protein: CASSVSGSYNEQFF
V gene: TRBV9
J gene: TRBJ2-1
clone size: -
D gene: TRBD2

CDR3 DNA: TGTGCCAGCAGTCAGTCCCGACAAGAGACCCAGTACTTC
CDR3 protein: CASSQSRQETQYF
V gene: TRBV28
J gene: TRBJ2-5
clone size: -
D gene: -

CDR3 DNA: TGTGCCCACCAGTCGTACGAGCAGTACTTC
CDR3 protein: CAHQSYEQYF
V gene: TRBV24-1
J gene: TRBJ2-7
clone size: -
D gene: -